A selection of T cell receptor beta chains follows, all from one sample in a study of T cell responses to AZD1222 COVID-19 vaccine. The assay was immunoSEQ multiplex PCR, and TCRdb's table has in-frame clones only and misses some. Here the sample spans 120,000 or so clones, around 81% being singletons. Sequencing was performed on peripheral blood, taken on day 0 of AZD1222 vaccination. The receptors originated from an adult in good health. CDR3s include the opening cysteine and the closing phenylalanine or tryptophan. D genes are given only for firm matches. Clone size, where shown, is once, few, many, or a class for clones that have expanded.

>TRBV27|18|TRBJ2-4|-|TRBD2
TGTGCCAGCAGGGGGACTAGCGGGATCGGTAGAGCCAAAAACATTCAGTACTTC
CASRGTSGIGRAKNIQYF
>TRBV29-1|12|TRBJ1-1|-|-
TGCAGCGCCGATGGGGAGGGTACTGAAGCTTTCTTT
CSADGEGTEAFF
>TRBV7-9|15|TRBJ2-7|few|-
TGTGCCAGCAGCTTAGGGGCCCTTTATGCGGACGAGCAGTACTTC
CASSLGALYADEQYF
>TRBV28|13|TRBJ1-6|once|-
TGTGCCAGCAGTTCAGGACCGAATTCACCCCTCCACTTT
CASSSGPNSPLHF
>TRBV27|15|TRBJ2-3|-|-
TGTGCCAGCAGCCCCGGGACTCCCCGCACAGATACGCAGTATTTT
CASSPGTPRTDTQYF
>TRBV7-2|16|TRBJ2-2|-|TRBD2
TGTGCCAGCAGCTTACCAGGACTAGCGGGTGCTGGGGAGCTGTTTTTT
CASSLPGLAGAGELFF
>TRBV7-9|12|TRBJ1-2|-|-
TGTGCCCAGGGTTCCAGGGCTTATGGCTACACCTTC
CAQGSRAYGYTF
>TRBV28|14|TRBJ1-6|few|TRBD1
TGTGCCAGCAGGCTGGGGACAGGAAATTCACCCCTCCACTTT
CASRLGTGNSPLHF
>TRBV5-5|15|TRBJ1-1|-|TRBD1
TGTGCCAGCAGCTACACAGGGGCGTCGAACACTGAAGCTTTCTTT
CASSYTGASNTEAFF
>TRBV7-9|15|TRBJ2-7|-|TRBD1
TGTGCCAGCAGCTTATCCCTGGACAGGGTGGACGAGCAGTACTTC
CASSLSLDRVDEQYF
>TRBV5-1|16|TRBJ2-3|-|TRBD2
TGCGCCAGCAGCTTGTCTAGCGGGGGGGCAACAGATACGCAGTATTTT
CASSLSSGGATDTQYF
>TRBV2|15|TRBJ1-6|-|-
TGTGCCAGCACAGTGGAACAGTCCTATAATTCACCCCTCCACTTT
CASTVEQSYNSPLHF
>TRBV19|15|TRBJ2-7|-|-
TGTGCCAGTAGCCCTCCTGGGTTTGCTTCCTACGAGCAGTACTTC
CASSPPGFASYEQYF
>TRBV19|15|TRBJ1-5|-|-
TGTGCCAGTAGAGAAGACAGTTTTAGCAATCAGCCCCAGCATTTT
CASREDSFSNQPQHF
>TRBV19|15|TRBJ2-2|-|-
TGTGCCAGTACTAGAAAGAATCCAAACACCGGGGAGCTGTTTTTT
CASTRKNPNTGELFF
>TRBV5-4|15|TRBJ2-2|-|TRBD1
TGTGCCAGCAGTTTGAAGACAGGGGCGCACGGGGAGCTGTTTTTT
CASSLKTGAHGELFF
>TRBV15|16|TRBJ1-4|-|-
TGTGCCACCAGCAGAGGGTCCCCAAGTCGGAATGAAAAACTGTTTTTT
CATSRGSPSRNEKLFF
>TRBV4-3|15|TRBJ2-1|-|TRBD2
TGCGCCAGCAGACATATAGCGGGGGCTTACAATGAGCAGTTCTTC
CASRHIAGAYNEQFF
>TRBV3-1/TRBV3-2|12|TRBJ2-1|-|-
TGTGCCAGCAGCCTACAGGGAGAAGTGCCGTTCTTC
CASSLQGEVPFF
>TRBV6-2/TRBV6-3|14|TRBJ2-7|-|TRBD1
TGTGCCAGCAGTTACGACAGGGGGTTGTACGAGCAGTACTTC
CASSYDRGLYEQYF
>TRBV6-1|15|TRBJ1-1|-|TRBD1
TGTGCCAGCAGTGAGAGACAGGGGGCCGGCTCTGAAGCTTTCTTT
CASSERQGAGSEAFF
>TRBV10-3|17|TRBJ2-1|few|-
TGTGCCATCAGCCGCGGGTTTTCAGGGGGGGCCTACAATGAGCAGTTCTTC
CAISRGFSGGAYNEQFF
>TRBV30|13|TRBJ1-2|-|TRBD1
TGTGCCTCGTTGGGGACAGCGATAAATGGCTACACCTTC
CASLGTAINGYTF
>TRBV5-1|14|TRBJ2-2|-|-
TGCGCCAGCAGCTTGATCCCAGCATCCGGGGAGCTGTTTTTT
CASSLIPASGELFF
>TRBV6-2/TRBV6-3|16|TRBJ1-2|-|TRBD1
TGTGCCAGCAGTTCATTCCCGGGACAGGGACTGATTGGCTACACCTTC
CASSSFPGQGLIGYTF
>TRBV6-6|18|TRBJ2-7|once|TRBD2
TGTGCCAGCAGTCGATACGTCCGACCTAGCGGTAAATCCTACGAGCAGTACTTC
CASSRYVRPSGKSYEQYF